This T cell receptor beta chain came from a study of cytomegalovirus exposure and HLA in healthy donors. General study results and limits: Among donors in an Asian-associated ancestry cluster, a later analysis reportedly found fewer N-insertions than the roughly 610-donor mean. Presence/absence analyses assumed roughly uniform sequencing depth across donors. Most TCR beta V segments were productive about 87% or about 30% of the time in an earlier analysis.

V shed 2 bases and J shed 4 bases, with 15 bases lying between them. There are 15 residues in the CDR3. The germline gives CDR1 MDHEN, CDR2 SYDVKM. In regard to this clone: The antigen is unknown.

60 Vbeta and 13 Jbeta primers were used in PCR. Sequenced by immunoSEQ multiplex PCR; TCRdb stores in-frame clones only, minus some. This table holds around 120,000 clones, just over 70% found once. This TCR came from a woman aged 60-75 years in good health and CMV-seropositive. The chain joins TRBV28 to TRBJ2-7; D might be TRBD2 (6 bases). Input material: PBMCs. The CDR3: CASSLRGAGWYEQYF. DNA for the CDR3: TGTGCCAGCAGTTTACGCGGGGCCGGATGGTACGAGCAGTACTTC.